The rows below give T cell receptor beta chains drawn from one sample of a study of blood T cell repertoires in COVID-19. Some clones are missing from TCRdb's copy, which holds only in-frame ones; the method was immunoSEQ multiplex PCR. The sample shows around 250,000 clones, about 80% of them seen only once. The sequenced sample consisted of peripheral blood. The origin of the receptors is a man between 50 and 59 years old with active or convalescent COVID-19. The CDR3 runs from the conserved cysteine through the conserved F or W. Fields, in order: D gene, J gene, clone size, V gene, CDR3 protein, CDR3 DNA. D genes are given only for firm matches. The size entry is marked missing in some rows and otherwise reads once, few, many or a size class.

D: TRBD1; J: TRBJ1-2; size: once; V: TRBV5-1; CDR3: CASSPDPGTGAGYTF; DNA: TGCGCCAGCAGCCCAGATCCGGGGACAGGGGCTGGCTACACCTTC
D: TRBD1; J: TRBJ2-7; size: -; V: TRBV6-5; CDR3: CASILDRGPYEQYF; DNA: TGTGCCAGCATCTTAGACAGGGGGCCCTACGAGCAGTACTTC
D: TRBD2; J: TRBJ2-3; size: many; V: TRBV5-6; CDR3: CASSLASGGSTDTQYF; DNA: TGTGCCAGCAGCTTGGCCAGCGGGGGTAGCACAGATACGCAGTATTTT
D: TRBD1; J: TRBJ1-1; size: -; V: TRBV29-1; CDR3: CSVLPGTGVTEAFF; DNA: TGCAGCGTCCTCCCCGGGACAGGGGTTACTGAAGCTTTCTTT
D: -; J: TRBJ2-2; size: -; V: TRBV9; CDR3: CASSVGGRNTGELFF; DNA: TGTGCCAGCAGCGTAGGAGGGAGGAACACCGGGGAGCTGTTTTTT
D: TRBD2; J: TRBJ2-7; size: -; V: TRBV29-1; CDR3: CSVGARGGYEQYF; DNA: TGCAGCGTTGGGGCACGGGGGGGCTACGAGCAGTACTTC
D: -; J: TRBJ1-2; size: once; V: TRBV3-1/TRBV3-2; CDR3: CASSQGPGGVRNYGYTF; DNA: TGTGCCAGCAGCCAAGGACCAGGAGGGGTCCGGAACTATGGCTACACCTTC
D: TRBD2; J: TRBJ2-3; size: -; V: TRBV5-1; CDR3: CASSYTAGGSTDTQYF; DNA: TGCGCCAGCAGCTATACAGCGGGGGGTAGCACAGATACGCAGTATTTT
D: -; J: TRBJ1-1; size: -; V: TRBV12-3/TRBV12-4; CDR3: CASSFQGPTEAFF; DNA: TGTGCCAGCAGTTTTCAGGGTCCCACTGAAGCTTTCTTT
D: -; J: TRBJ2-2; size: -; V: TRBV6-6; CDR3: CASGALSANTGELFF; DNA: TGTGCCAGCGGAGCCCTCAGCGCGAACACCGGGGAGCTGTTTTTT
D: TRBD1; J: TRBJ1-4; size: -; V: TRBV5-3; CDR3: CARSTPPGQGNEKLFF; DNA: TGTGCCAGAAGCACCCCGCCGGGACAGGGGAATGAAAAACTGTTTTTT
D: -; J: TRBJ2-7; size: -; V: TRBV3-1/TRBV3-2; CDR3: CASSYPGTFYEQYF; DNA: TGTGCCAGCAGTTACCCCGGGACTTTTTACGAGCAGTACTTC
D: -; J: TRBJ2-1; size: once; V: TRBV7-2; CDR3: CASSLVGGNNEQFF; DNA: TGTGCCAGCAGCTTGGTTGGCGGAAACAATGAGCAGTTCTTC
D: TRBD1; J: TRBJ2-3; size: -; V: TRBV6-5; CDR3: CASRLGTGYADTQYF; DNA: TGTGCCAGCAGGCTCGGGACAGGGTATGCAGATACGCAGTATTTT
D: -; J: TRBJ2-1; size: few; V: TRBV4-2; CDR3: CASSQLRVGGLLEQFF; DNA: TGTGCCAGCAGCCAACTCCGGGTGGGGGGGCTGCTTGAGCAGTTCTTC
D: -; J: TRBJ2-6; size: -; V: TRBV5-8; CDR3: CASSFMTGISSGANVLTF; DNA: TGTGCCAGCAGCTTCATGACAGGAATAAGCTCTGGGGCCAACGTCCTGACTTTC
D: -; J: TRBJ1-2; size: once; V: TRBV28; CDR3: CASSSGVYGYTF; DNA: TGTGCCAGCAGCTCCGGGGTCTATGGCTACACCTTC
D: TRBD1; J: TRBJ2-2; size: -; V: TRBV18; CDR3: CASSPGTATGELFF; DNA: TGTGCCAGCTCACCTGGGACAGCCACCGGGGAGCTGTTTTTT
D: TRBD1; J: TRBJ1-4; size: -; V: TRBV29-1; CDR3: CSAGRDRESEKLFF; DNA: TGCAGCGCCGGGAGGGACAGGGAAAGTGAAAAACTGTTTTTT
D: -; J: TRBJ1-2; size: -; V: TRBV7-9; CDR3: CASSFGQTSYGYTF; DNA: TGTGCCAGCAGCTTTGGGCAGACGTCCTATGGCTACACCTTC
D: -; J: TRBJ2-7; size: -; V: TRBV6-5; CDR3: CASRGLGEQYF; DNA: TGTGCCAGCAGGGGACTTGGCGAGCAGTACTTC
D: -; J: TRBJ1-5; size: -; V: TRBV9; CDR3: CASGGGYQPQHF; DNA: TGTGCCAGCGGGGGAGGGTATCAGCCCCAGCATTTT